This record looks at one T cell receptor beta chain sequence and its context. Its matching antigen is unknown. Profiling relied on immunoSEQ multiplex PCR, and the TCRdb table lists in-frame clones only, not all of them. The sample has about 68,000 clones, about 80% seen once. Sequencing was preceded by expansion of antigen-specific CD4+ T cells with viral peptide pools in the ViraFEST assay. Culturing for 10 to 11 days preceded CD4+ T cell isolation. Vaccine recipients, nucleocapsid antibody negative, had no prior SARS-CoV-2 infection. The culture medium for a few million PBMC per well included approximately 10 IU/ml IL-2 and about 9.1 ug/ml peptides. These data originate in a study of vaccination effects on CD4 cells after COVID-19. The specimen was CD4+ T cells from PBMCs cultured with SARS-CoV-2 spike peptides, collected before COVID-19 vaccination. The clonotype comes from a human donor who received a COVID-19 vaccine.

The CDR3 loop reads CASSPIQGARNTEAFF. The CDR3 DNA is TGTGCCAGCAGCCCAATCCAGGGGGCCAGGAACACTGAAGCTTTCTTT. The chain carries TRBV5-5 and TRBJ1-1; 8 bases agree with TRBD1. Unmatched junction bases numbered 9, after V lost 4 bases and J lost 1 base. This CDR3 region has 16 residues. CDR1 is SGHKS and CDR2 is YYEKEE in the germline V gene (reference sequence).